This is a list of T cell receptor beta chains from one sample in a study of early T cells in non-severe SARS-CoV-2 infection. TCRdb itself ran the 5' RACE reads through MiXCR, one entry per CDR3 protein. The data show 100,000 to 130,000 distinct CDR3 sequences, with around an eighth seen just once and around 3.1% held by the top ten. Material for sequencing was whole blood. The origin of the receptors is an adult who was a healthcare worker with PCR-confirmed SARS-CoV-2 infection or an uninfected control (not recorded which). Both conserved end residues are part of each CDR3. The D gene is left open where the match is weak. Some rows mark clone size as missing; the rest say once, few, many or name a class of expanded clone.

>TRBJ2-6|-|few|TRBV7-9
CASSSWSSGANVLTF
TGTGCCAGCAGCTCCTGGTCCTCTGGGGCCAACGTCCTGACTTTC
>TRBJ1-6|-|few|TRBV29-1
CSVSVDSHYNSPLHF
TGCAGCGTTTCCGTCGACAGCCACTATAATTCACCCCTCCACTTT
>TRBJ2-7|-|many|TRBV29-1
CSVSWGWEQYF
TGCAGCGTCAGTTGGGGGTGGGAGCAGTACTTC
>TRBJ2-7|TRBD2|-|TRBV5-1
CASRGERSSYEQYF
TGCGCCAGCCGGGGGGAGCGGAGCTCCTACGAGCAGTACTTC
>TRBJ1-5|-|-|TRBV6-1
CASSEAQGYNQPQHF
TGTGCCAGCAGTGAAGCGCAGGGTTACAATCAGCCCCAGCATTTT
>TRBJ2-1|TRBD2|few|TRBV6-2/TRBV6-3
CASSRLAGGLRDEQFF
TGTGCCAGCAGCCGACTAGCGGGAGGTCTTAGGGATGAGCAGTTCTTC
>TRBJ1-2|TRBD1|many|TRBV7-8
CASSLAQGQETTYGYTF
TGTGCCAGCAGCTTAGCCCAGGGACAGGAGACGACGTATGGCTACACCTTC
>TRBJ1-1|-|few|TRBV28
CASSSPRGIYTEVFF
TGTGCCAGCAGCTCACCCCGGGGTATTTACACTGAAGTTTTCTTT
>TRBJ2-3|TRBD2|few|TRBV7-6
CASSMKREGRGFTDTQYF
TGTGCCAGCAGCATGAAGCGGGAGGGCCGGGGGTTCACAGATACGCAGTATTTT
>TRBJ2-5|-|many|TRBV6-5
CASSYSALGETQYF
TGTGCCAGCAGTTACTCGGCCTTGGGGGAGACCCAGTACTTC
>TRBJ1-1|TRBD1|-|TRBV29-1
CSADLGQVIRASTEAFF
TGCAGCGCTGACCTGGGACAGGTCATACGGGCGAGCACTGAAGCTTTCTTT
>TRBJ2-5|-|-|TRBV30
CAWSAGLLETQYF
TGTGCCTGGAGCGCGGGCCTCCTGGAGACCCAGTACTTC
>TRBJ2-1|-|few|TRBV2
CASIEILRTDLKQFF
TGTGCCAGCATTGAAATCCTCAGGACAGATCTCAAGCAGTTCTTC
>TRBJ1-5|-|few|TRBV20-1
CSASRQVDQPQHF
TGCAGTGCCTCTCGACAGGTAGATCAGCCCCAGCATTTT
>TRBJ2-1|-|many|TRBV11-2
CASSFRGGPSYNEQFF
TGTGCCAGCAGCTTCCGTGGGGGGCCGTCCTACAATGAGCAGTTCTTC
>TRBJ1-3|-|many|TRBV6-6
CASSPRGGVGNTIYF
TGTGCCAGCAGCCCAAGGGGGGGGGTTGGAAACACCATATATTTT
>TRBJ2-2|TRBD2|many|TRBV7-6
CASSFGTRGTGELFF
TGTGCCAGCAGCTTCGGGACTAGGGGGACCGGGGAGCTGTTTTTT
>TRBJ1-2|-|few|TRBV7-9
CASSPGPLRYGYTF
TGTGCCAGCAGCCCCGGGCCCCTCCGGTATGGCTACACCTTC
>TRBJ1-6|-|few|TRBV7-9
CASSPTSNSPLHF
TGTGCCAGCAGCCCTACGAGTAATTCACCCCTCCACTTT
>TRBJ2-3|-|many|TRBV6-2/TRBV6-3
CAVRGSTDTQYF
TGTGCCGTGCGAGGTAGCACAGATACGCAGTATTTT
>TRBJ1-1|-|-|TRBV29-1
CSVEPDGLTEAFF
TGCAGCGTTGAACCCGACGGCCTCACTGAAGCTTTCTTT
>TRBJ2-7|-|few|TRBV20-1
CSAPVGGRFSYEQYF
TGCAGTGCGCCTGTAGGAGGGAGATTCTCCTACGAGCAGTACTTC
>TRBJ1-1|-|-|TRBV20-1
CSARERHWNTEAFF
TGCAGTGCTAGAGAGAGACACTGGAACACTGAAGCTTTCTTT
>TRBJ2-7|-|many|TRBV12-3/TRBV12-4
CASSRHGSDKEQYF
TGTGCCAGCAGTCGGCACGGGAGCGATAAGGAGCAGTACTTC
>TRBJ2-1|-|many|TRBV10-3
CAISEPTGTNNEQFF
TGTGCCATCAGTGAGCCGACAGGCACTAACAATGAGCAGTTCTTC
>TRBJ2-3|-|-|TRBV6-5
CASSYLPGEPQYRDTDTQYF
TGTGCCAGCAGTTACCTACCGGGAGAGCCCCAATACCGAGACACAGATACGCAGTATTTT
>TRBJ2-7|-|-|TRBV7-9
CASSPGGYEQYF
TGTGCCAGCAGCCCCGGGGGATACGAGCAGTACTTC
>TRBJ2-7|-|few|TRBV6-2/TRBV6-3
CASSSTATSNYEQYF
TGTGCCAGCAGTTCCACAGCAACAAGTAATTACGAGCAGTACTTC
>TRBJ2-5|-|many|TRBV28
CASQRGKETQYF
TGTGCCAGCCAGCGAGGAAAAGAGACCCAGTACTTC
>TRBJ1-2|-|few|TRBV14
CASSPSSYGYTF
TGTGCCAGCAGCCCTTCGTCCTATGGCTACACCTTC
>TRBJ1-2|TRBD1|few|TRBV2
CASSGGQSLHTF
TGTGCCAGCAGCGGGGGACAGAGTCTCCACACCTTC
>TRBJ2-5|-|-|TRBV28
CASSFSSREETQYF
TGTGCCAGCAGTTTCTCCTCGCGAGAGGAGACCCAGTACTTC